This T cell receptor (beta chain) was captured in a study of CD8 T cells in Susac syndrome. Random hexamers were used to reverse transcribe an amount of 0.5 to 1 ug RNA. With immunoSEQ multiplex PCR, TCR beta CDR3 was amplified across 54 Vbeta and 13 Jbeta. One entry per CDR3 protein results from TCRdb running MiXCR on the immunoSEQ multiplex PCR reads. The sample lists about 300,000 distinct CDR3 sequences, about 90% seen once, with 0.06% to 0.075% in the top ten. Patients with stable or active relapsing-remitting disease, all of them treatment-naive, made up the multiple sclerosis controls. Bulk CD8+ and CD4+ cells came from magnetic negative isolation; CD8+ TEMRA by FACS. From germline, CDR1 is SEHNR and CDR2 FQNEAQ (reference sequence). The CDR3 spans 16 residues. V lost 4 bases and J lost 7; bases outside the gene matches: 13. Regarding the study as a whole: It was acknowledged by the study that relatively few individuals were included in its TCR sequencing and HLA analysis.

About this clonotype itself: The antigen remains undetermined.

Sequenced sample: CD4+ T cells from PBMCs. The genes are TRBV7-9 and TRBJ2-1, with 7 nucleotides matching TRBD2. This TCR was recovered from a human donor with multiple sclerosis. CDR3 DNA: TGTGCCAGCAGCTCGCTACTAGCGCCCCCTGGGAATGAGCAGTTCTTC. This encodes CASSSLLAPPGNEQFF.